This paragraph reports one TCR beta chain. Antigen unknown. The data belong to a study of shared clonotypes between healthy human individuals. Study overall: Participating donors consisted of a couple of women and a few men aged 18 to 49.

Study-wide results and limits: Despite large depth, sorted-subset datasets appeared incompletely sequenced. The generation probabilities recorded for non-shared clonotypes fell below those of clonotypes shared by all four donors.

Samples underwent the assay at deep level. The data were produced by immunoSEQ multiplex PCR, yet TCRdb's version contains in-frame clones alone and is incomplete. The table includes about 1 million clones, about 75% detected once. This clonotype was obtained from a man younger than 30 in good health. Input material: memory CD4+ T cells sorted from blood. The subset here: CD45RA-negative fraction.

CDR3 coding DNA: TGTGCCAGCAGACGGACACATTCCTACGAGCAGTACTTC. Translating it yields CASRRTHSYEQYF. The chain uses TRBV7-4 and TRBJ2-7; D may be TRBD1 (5 bases). CDR3 size: 13 residues. The germline V gene encodes CDR1 SGHVT and CDR2 SQSDAQ. Trimming pared 6 bases from V and 1 base from J, leaving 10 bases between.